A selection of T cell receptor beta chains follows, all from one sample in a study of T cell clones after liver transplantation. Assay: immunoSEQ multiplex PCR; the TCRdb copy retains only in-frame clones and omits some. The sample gives roughly 100,000 clones, 84% of which show up once; approximately 3% is in the top ten. Here the sequenced sample was CD4+ T cells from blood, taken around 49 months after liver transplant. These receptors all come from a human patient who received a liver transplant. Part of the T cell pool may stem from the graft donor. The CDR3 runs from the conserved cysteine through the conserved F or W. D genes are given only for firm matches. Clone size is not always given. Where it is, it says once, few, many or a class for expanded clones.

D gene	V gene	clone size	CDR3 length	J gene	CDR3 protein	CDR3 DNA
-	TRBV4-3	-	17	TRBJ2-1	CASSQERRRGLYNEQFF	TGCGCCAGCAGCCAAGAACGGAGGCGGGGTCTCTACAATGAGCAGTTCTTC
TRBD1	TRBV5-4	few	14	TRBJ2-5	CASSHRGSGETQYF	TGTGCCAGCAGCCACAGGGGGTCCGGAGAGACCCAGTACTTC
TRBD1	TRBV12-5	-	20	TRBJ2-7	CASGLVRFLGEQGARYEQYF	TGTGCTAGTGGTTTGGTACGCTTTCTCGGAGAACAGGGGGCGCGCTACGAGCAGTACTTC
-	TRBV7-2	few	15	TRBJ1-5	CASSSLGAAGQPQHF	TGTGCCAGCAGCTCGTTAGGGGCGGCGGGTCAGCCCCAGCATTTT
TRBD1	TRBV19	-	15	TRBJ1-5	CASSTPRQGNQPQHF	TGTGCCAGTAGTACGCCGAGACAGGGGAACCAGCCCCAGCATTTT
-	TRBV2	-	13	TRBJ2-1	CASSGRGRNEQFF	TGTGCCAGCAGCGGACGGGGGCGCAATGAGCAGTTCTTC
-	TRBV15	-	16	TRBJ1-3	CATSRGGQGRGNTIYF	TGTGCCACCAGCAGAGGTGGGCAGGGAAGAGGAAACACCATATATTTT
-	TRBV4-1	-	13	TRBJ2-3	CASSQYSTDTQYF	TGCGCCAGCAGCCAATATAGCACAGATACGCAGTATTTT
TRBD1	TRBV27	few	15	TRBJ2-3	CASSFGQGITDTQYF	TGTGCCAGCAGTTTCGGACAGGGGATCACAGATACGCAGTATTTT
TRBD2	TRBV2	-	15	TRBJ2-3	CASSLLARTTDTQYF	TGTGCCAGCAGTTTACTAGCGCGCACAACAGATACGCAGTATTTT
-	TRBV10-1	-	11	TRBJ1-4	CASIEGEKLFF	TGCGCCAGCATAGAAGGGGAAAAACTGTTTTTT
-	TRBV14	-	13	TRBJ1-2	CASSQGQYYGYTF	TGTGCCAGCAGCCAAGGACAGTACTATGGCTACACCTTC
TRBD1	TRBV10-1	-	13	TRBJ1-4	CASQGGLNEKLFF	TGCGCCAGTCAGGGGGGACTTAATGAAAAACTGTTTTTT
TRBD1	TRBV29-1	-	16	TRBJ2-1	CSVEKGDRGLKNEQFF	TGCAGCGTTGAAAAAGGCGACAGGGGGCTTAAGAATGAGCAGTTCTTC
TRBD2	TRBV7-6	-	18	TRBJ2-5	CASSLSPRSGGDIKTQYF	TGTGCCAGCAGCTTAAGTCCTCGGAGCGGGGGGGATATTAAGACCCAGTACTTC
-	TRBV2	few	13	TRBJ2-7	CASSEKQPGEQYF	TGTGCCAGCAGTGAAAAGCAGCCCGGCGAGCAGTACTTC
TRBD1	TRBV5-1	-	16	TRBJ2-5	CASSAYSGTGGETQYF	TGCGCCAGCAGCGCATACTCCGGGACAGGGGGAGAGACCCAGTACTTC
-	TRBV18	-	15	TRBJ1-4	CASSLSTVNNEKLFF	TGTGCCAGCTCACTCAGCACAGTAAATAATGAAAAACTGTTTTTT
-	TRBV6-5	-	15	TRBJ1-6	CASSSRAALNSPLHF	TGTGCCAGCAGCTCCCGGGCCGCTCTTAATTCACCCCTCCACTTT
-	TRBV2	-	13	TRBJ1-1	CASSHRANTEAFF	TGTGCCAGCAGCCACAGGGCGAACACTGAAGCTTTCTTT
-	TRBV19	few	13	TRBJ2-5	CASRDFGQETQYF	TGTGCCAGTAGGGACTTTGGGCAAGAGACCCAGTACTTC
-	TRBV5-1	-	15	TRBJ2-7	CASSQGQIGTYEQYF	TGCGCCAGCAGCCAGGGCCAGATCGGGACCTACGAGCAGTACTTC
-	TRBV19	-	17	TRBJ2-4	CASSIAGTPALSNIQYF	TGTGCCAGTTCCATTGCCGGGACCCCCGCCTTAAGCAACATTCAGTACTTC
-	TRBV10-3	-	14	TRBJ2-2	CAISEGQNTGELFF	TGTGCCATCAGTGAAGGACAGAACACCGGGGAGCTGTTTTTT
-	TRBV6-6	-	14	TRBJ2-1	CASTEQGLYNEQFF	TGTGCCAGCACCGAACAGGGACTTTACAATGAGCAGTTCTTC
-	TRBV27	once	15	TRBJ1-5	CASSLLGYSNQPQHF	TGTGCCAGCAGTTTATTGGGGTATAGCAATCAGCCCCAGCATTTT
TRBD1	TRBV5-8	-	16	TRBJ2-4	CASSLGTGLRGDIQYF	TGTGCCAGCAGCTTGGGGACAGGGTTGCGGGGTGACATTCAGTACTTC
-	TRBV5-1	-	16	TRBJ1-2	CASSSDREDKGYGYTF	TGCGCCAGCAGCTCCGACCGGGAAGATAAGGGCTATGGCTACACCTTC
TRBD1	TRBV15	-	15	TRBJ1-1	CATSRERTGNTEAFF	TGTGCCACCAGCAGAGAAAGGACAGGGAACACTGAAGCTTTCTTT
TRBD1	TRBV5-1	-	18	TRBJ1-1	CASSSRGGQGALNTEAFF	TGCGCCAGCAGCTCCAGAGGGGGACAGGGGGCCTTGAACACTGAAGCTTTCTTT
TRBD2	TRBV5-1	-	15	TRBJ2-1	CASRPSGVTYNEQFF	TGCGCCAGCAGACCGAGCGGGGTCACCTACAATGAGCAGTTCTTC
TRBD2	TRBV4-2	-	20	TRBJ2-2	CASSQDRGRLAGGDAGELFF	TGTGCCAGCAGCCAAGATCGAGGAAGACTAGCGGGAGGTGACGCCGGGGAGCTGTTTTTT
TRBD1	TRBV7-8	-	14	TRBJ2-7	CASSTGQVPYEQYF	TGTGCCAGCAGCACCGGACAGGTGCCCTACGAGCAGTACTTC
-	TRBV29-1	-	12	TRBJ1-1	CSPEGTNTEAFF	TGCAGCCCCGAAGGGACAAACACTGAAGCTTTCTTT
-	TRBV6-5	-	15	TRBJ1-5	CASSPMRPAGQPQHF	TGTGCCAGCAGTCCGATGAGGCCGGCTGGCCAGCCCCAGCATTTT